This T cell receptor beta chain was documented in a study of shared clonotypes between healthy human individuals. Points from the study as a whole: Lower generation probabilities were found for non-shared clonotypes than for those shared by all four donors.

Sequencing used immunoSEQ multiplex PCR; TCRdb keeps in-frame clones, though not all of them. The table shows about 1 million clones, with about 70% occurring only once. This clone was found once. Its target is not known. A split of CD4+ cells into CD45RA+ naive and CD45RA-negative memory subsets was performed. This CDR3 spans 18 amino acids. J was trimmed by 5 bases and V by 8 bases; bases with no gene match: 21. Germline V lookup: CDR1 SEHNR, CDR2 FQNEAQ (reference sequence). The clonotype originates from a man younger than 30 in good health. Source material: memory CD4+ T cells sorted from blood. Subset described: CD45RA-negative fraction. This chain uses TRBV7-9 with TRBJ1-1, with 9 bases aligning to TRBD1. The CDR3 sequence is CASWFQGLKQGARTEAFF. DNA of the CDR3: TGTGCCAGCTGGTTTCAGGGTTTGAAACAGGGGGCGAGGACTGAAGCTTTCTTT.